The source of this T cell receptor beta chain is a study of cytomegalovirus exposure and HLA in healthy donors. Study background: A prior study identified approximately 110 million unique TCR beta sequences from some 180 million T cells. Around 78 million unique TCRs, all from HLA-typed donors, were included in an early release of the data.

The PCR ran on 60 Vbeta and 13 Jbeta primers. The protocol was immunoSEQ multiplex PCR, while the TCRdb copy is restricted to in-frame clones and leaves out a portion. This repertoire shows some 61,000 clones, 75% to 85% found once; its top ten account for 5% to 8.5%. The CDR3 runs 15 residues. Germline loops: CDR1 SGHRS, CDR2 YFSETQ. V lost 1 base and J lost 0, with 10 bases in between. The chain has TRBV5-1 and TRBJ1-1; D call uncertain. The sequenced sample consisted of PBMCs. The sequence was collected from a human donor in good health. CDR3 amino acids: CASSLNWRMNTEAFF. In DNA, the CDR3 is TGCGCCAGCAGCTTGAACTGGCGGATGAACACTGAAGCTTTCTTT.